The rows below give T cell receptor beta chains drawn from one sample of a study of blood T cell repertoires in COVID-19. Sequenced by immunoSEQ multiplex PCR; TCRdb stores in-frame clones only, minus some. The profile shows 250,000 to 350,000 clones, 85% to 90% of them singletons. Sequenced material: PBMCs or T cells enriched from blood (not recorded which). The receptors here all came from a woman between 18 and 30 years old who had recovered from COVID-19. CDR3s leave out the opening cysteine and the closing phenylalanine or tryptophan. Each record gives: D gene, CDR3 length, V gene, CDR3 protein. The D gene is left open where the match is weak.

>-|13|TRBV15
ATSRERAGNQPQH
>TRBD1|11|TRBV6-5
ASSYFRGSEAF
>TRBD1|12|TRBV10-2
ASKREQGNQPQH
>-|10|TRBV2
ASSAGAYGYT
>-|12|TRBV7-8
ASSLSSAGTEAF
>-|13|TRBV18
ASSLTGSTNEKLF
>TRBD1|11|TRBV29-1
SVLDDRGEKLF
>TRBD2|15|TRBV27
ASSLSGASGGVRTQY
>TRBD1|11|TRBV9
ASNGPGTGTLH
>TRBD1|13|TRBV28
ASSSRTGYNEKLF
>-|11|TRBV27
ASSLVALYGYT
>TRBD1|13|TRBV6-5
ASSFTGGGGTEAF
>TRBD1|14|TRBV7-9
ASSPRQGASGNTIY
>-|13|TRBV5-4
ASSLEGLGTDTQY
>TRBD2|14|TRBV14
ASSLGIAGVTDTQY
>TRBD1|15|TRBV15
ATSTPPGTGGSYEQY
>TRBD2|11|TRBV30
AGSGGNQETQY
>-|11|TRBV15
ATSRTISYEQY
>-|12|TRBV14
ASSRGILTDTQY
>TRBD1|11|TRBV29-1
SVRQGAVGELF
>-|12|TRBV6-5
AGAAGERNSPLH
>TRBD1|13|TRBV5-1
ASSEGQGSGNTIY
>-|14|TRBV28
ASSHARQVGNQPQH
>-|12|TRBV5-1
ASSLVTEPEIAF
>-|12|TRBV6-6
ASSYQLGAGELF
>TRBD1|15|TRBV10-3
ATSISTGTGADYGYT
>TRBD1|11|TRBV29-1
SAGGRMNTEAF
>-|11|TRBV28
ASTLPVTGELF
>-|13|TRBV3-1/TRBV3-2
ASSQELDTYTEAF
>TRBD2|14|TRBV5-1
ASREVAGGKTDTQY
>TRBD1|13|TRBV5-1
ASSLEAGGYNEQF
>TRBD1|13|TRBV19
ASSPPGRGGNTIY
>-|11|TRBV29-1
SVEGGPGYGYT
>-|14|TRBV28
ASSLTLGRGDNEQF
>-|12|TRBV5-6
ASSLFTVYNEQF
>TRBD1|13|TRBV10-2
ASTKDRGARETQY
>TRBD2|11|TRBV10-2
ASSWGLAYEQF
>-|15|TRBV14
ASSQDAWTAGYSPLH
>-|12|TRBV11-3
ASSSAQAGNIQY
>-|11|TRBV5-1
ASSYQGNQPQH
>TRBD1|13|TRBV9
ASSLTGANQETQY
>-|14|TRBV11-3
ASSLTFYPGVQPQH
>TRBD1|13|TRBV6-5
ASSYRGLFGTEAF
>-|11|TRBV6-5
ASKRNGFSEQY
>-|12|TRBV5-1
ASSLVGGGYGYT
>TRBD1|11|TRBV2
ASSTRGRDTQY
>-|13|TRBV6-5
ASSYERGIGNTIY
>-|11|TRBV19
ATQQGGNSPLH
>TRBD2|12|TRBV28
ASRTSGGVGEQY
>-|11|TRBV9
ASSIRQGTEAF
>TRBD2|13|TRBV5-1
ASSPSSGGSYEQY
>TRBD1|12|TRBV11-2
ASSPGGWNTEAF
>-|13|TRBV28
ATQGEAISNQPQH
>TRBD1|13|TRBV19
ASTRTGGFLGEAF
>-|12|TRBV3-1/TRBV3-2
ASSHRTKNTEAF
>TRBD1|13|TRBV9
ASSVGTGGVYGYT
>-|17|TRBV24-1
ATSDFPRVMTYSNQPQH
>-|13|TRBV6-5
ASRSAGRMNTEAF
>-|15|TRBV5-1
ASSLLVSGQVTDTQY